The 16 T cell receptor beta chains below all came from one sample that was sequenced in a study of cytomegalovirus exposure and HLA in healthy donors. The PCR used 60 Vbeta and 13 Jbeta primers. The repertoire was sequenced with immunoSEQ multiplex PCR; TCRdb's copy has only in-frame clones and lacks some. There are 53,000 or so clones in the sample, with under 15% held by the top ten. The sequencing sample was made of PBMCs. These receptors all stem from a man between 18 and 29 years old in good health and CMV-seropositive.

This chain joins TRBV2 and TRBJ2-1; TRBD2 aligns across 10 bases. The J segment lost 12 bases and the V segment lost 7 bases, leaving 15 bases of the junction unmatched. There are 15 residues in the CDR3. Germline CDR1 is SNHLY and CDR2 is FYNNEI. The chain's CDR3 is CASIVGLAVASVQFF. For the CDR3, the DNA is TGTGCCAGCATTGTCGGACTAGCGGTAGCTAGTGTGCAGTTCTTC.

In the case of this clone: The missing conserved phenylalanine or tryptophan at the end of this CDR3 makes a read error likely. V is TRBV7-8 and J is TRBJ1-2, with D possibly matching TRBD1 (5 bases). CDR1 and CDR2 (germline): SGHVS, FQNEAQ. Trimming took off 2 bases at V and 6 bases at J, with 16 bases between the two ends. This CDR3 is built from 15 residues. CDR3 protein: CASSLTGTLKNGYTL. The CDR3 DNA reads as TGTGCCAGCAGCTTAACCGGGACTCTTAAAAATGGCTACACCCTC.

This chain links TRBV13 with TRBJ2-1; 11 bases agree with TRBD2. The CDR3 totals 16 residues. Germline trimming cut 5 bases from V and 5 bases from J; bases unmatched to any gene: 8. Germline loops: CDR1 PRHDT, CDR2 FYEKMQ (reference sequence). In nucleotides, the CDR3 is TGTGCCAGCAGCCAACCTACTAGCGGGAGCCACAATGAGCAGTTCTTC. Translating it yields CASSQPTSGSHNEQFF.

This chain joins TRBV30 and TRBJ1-2; the match to TRBD1 covers 7 bases. The trim removed 5 bases at V and 6 bases at J, leaving 6 bases unmatched. CDR3 length equals 12 residues. CDR1 is GTSNPN, CDR2 SVGIG, per germline (reference sequence). Here the CDR3 DNA reads TGTGCCTGGGATTACAGGGGACATGGCTACACCTTC. It encodes CAWDYRGHGYTF.

The rearrangement links TRBV19 to TRBJ1-1; 7 positions agree with TRBD1. CDR3 length: 13 residues. Germline V CDR1 and CDR2: LNHDA, SQIVND (reference sequence). Trimming removed 5 bases from V and 3 bases from J; junction bases left unmatched: 3. The CDR3: CASSYRGDTEAFF. The CDR3 region has the DNA TGTGCCAGTAGTTACAGGGGAGACACTGAAGCTTTCTTT.

The genes are TRBV5-1 and TRBJ2-7, with 9 bases lining up with TRBD1. Germline values: CDR1 SGHRS, CDR2 YFSETQ. V trimming: 4 bases; J trimming: 5 bases; junction bases outside the gene matches: 7. There are 14 residues in the CDR3. For the CDR3, the DNA is TGCGCCAGCAGCCCGGGACAGGGTAAGGACGAGCAGTACTTC. Translation gives CASSPGQGKDEQYF.

The gene calls are TRBV6-4 and TRBJ2-2, with 7 nucleotides matching TRBD1. V was clipped by 2 bases and J by 3 bases; unmatched bases: 0. The CDR3 sequence is 14 residues long. Germline loops: CDR1 MRHNA, CDR2 SNTAGT. Here the CDR3 reads CASSDDRDTGELFF. The DNA of the CDR3 is TGTGCCAGCAGTGACGACAGGGACACCGGGGAGCTGTTTTTT.

The chain employs TRBV6-1 and TRBJ2-4, with D tentatively TRBD1 (6 bases). Germline V CDR1 and CDR2: MNHNS, SASEGT. The CDR3 runs to 16 residues. Between the trimmed V and J ends, which lost 4 bases and 8 bases, there was a span of 21 bases. The chain's CDR3 is CASSGYRGGEGDIQYF. DNA of the CDR3: TGTGCCAGCAGTGGGTATAGAGGGGGAGAGGGAGACATTCAGTACTTC.

The chain combines TRBV2 with TRBJ1-2; 11 bases align to TRBD1. Germline CDR1 is SNHLY and CDR2 is FYNNEI. The CDR3 consists of 14 residues. Trimming removed 8 bases from V and 7 bases from J; junction bases left unmatched: 9. The CDR3, as DNA: TGTGCCAGCCGGGACAGGGGGGTTCTTACTGGCTACACCTTC. This codes for CASRDRGVLTGYTF.

The chain couples TRBV5-1 to TRBJ2-2; 16 bases align to TRBD2. Germline CDR1 is SGHRS and CDR2 is YFSETQ. Trimming took 4 bases from V and 0 from J; bases not matched to a gene: 6. The CDR3 is made up of 19 amino acids. The CDR3 bases are TGCGCCAGCAGCGGACAGGGACTAGCGGGAGGGACGAACACCGGGGAGCTGTTTTTT. Translating gives CASSGQGLAGGTNTGELFF.

This chain connects TRBV4-2 to TRBJ1-1; the match to TRBD1 covers 10 bases. This CDR3 is built from 16 residues. The trim removed 0 bases at V and 14 bases at J, leaving 15 bases unmatched. Germline CDR1 reads LGHNA; CDR2 reads YNFKEQ. The CDR3 DNA follows: TGTGCCAGCAGCCAAGATCTCGGACAGGGGGGTGCAGTCGGCTTCTTT. This sequence encodes CASSQDLGQGGAVGFF.

The V and J genes are TRBV19 and TRBJ1-5; D remains unclear. The CDR3 covers 14 residues. CDR1 is LNHDA, CDR2 SQIVND, per germline (reference sequence). The germline V and J ends were trimmed by 1 base and 7 bases, with 11 bases remaining between them. The CDR3 region is CASSIVEGSQPQHF. DNA of the CDR3: TGTGCCAGTAGTATAGTGGAGGGTAGCCAGCCCCAGCATTTT.

The chain combines TRBV11-2 with TRBJ2-2, with 10 bases aligning to TRBD2. Trimming cost V 0 bases and J 7 bases; bases outside gene matches: 11. Germline values: CDR1 SGHAT, CDR2 FQNNGV. The length of the CDR3 is 18 residues. In DNA form, the CDR3 reads TGTGCCAGCAGCTTAGATCCGAGCGGGAGGGCCAGTGACGGGGAGCTGTTTTTT. It encodes CASSLDPSGRASDGELFF.

This rearrangement joins TRBV11-2 to TRBJ2-3; D perhaps matches TRBD1 (6 bases). The CDR3 is made up of 16 amino acids. V lost 4 bases and J lost 2, with 16 bases in between. Germline CDR1 SGHAT, CDR2 FQNNGV. The CDR3 DNA reads as TGTGCCAGCAGCTCTTCTTGGACAGCTTCCACAGATACGCAGTATTTT. It specifies CASSSSWTASTDTQYF.

The chain combines TRBV28 with TRBJ1-4; the D gene is possibly TRBD1 (6 bases). The CDR3 is made up of 14 amino acids. CDR1 and CDR2 from the germline V gene are MDHEN and SYDVKM. Deletions cut 5 bases from V and 8 bases from J, with 15 bases between. The CDR3 DNA reads TGTGCCAGCAGTCTACAGGGCGTGCGGGAAAAACTGTTTTTT. This encodes CASSLQGVREKLFF.

CDR3 region: CATSLRTDNTAFF. The CDR3 region has the DNA TGTGCCACCAGCTTACGGACAGACAACACAGCTTTCTTT. J is TRBJ1-1 and V is TRBV15; D might be TRBD1 (6 bases). This CDR3 is 13 amino acids long. V lost 5 bases, J lost 10 bases, and 17 bases lay in between. CDR1 and CDR2 (germline): LNHNV, YYDKDF (reference sequence).